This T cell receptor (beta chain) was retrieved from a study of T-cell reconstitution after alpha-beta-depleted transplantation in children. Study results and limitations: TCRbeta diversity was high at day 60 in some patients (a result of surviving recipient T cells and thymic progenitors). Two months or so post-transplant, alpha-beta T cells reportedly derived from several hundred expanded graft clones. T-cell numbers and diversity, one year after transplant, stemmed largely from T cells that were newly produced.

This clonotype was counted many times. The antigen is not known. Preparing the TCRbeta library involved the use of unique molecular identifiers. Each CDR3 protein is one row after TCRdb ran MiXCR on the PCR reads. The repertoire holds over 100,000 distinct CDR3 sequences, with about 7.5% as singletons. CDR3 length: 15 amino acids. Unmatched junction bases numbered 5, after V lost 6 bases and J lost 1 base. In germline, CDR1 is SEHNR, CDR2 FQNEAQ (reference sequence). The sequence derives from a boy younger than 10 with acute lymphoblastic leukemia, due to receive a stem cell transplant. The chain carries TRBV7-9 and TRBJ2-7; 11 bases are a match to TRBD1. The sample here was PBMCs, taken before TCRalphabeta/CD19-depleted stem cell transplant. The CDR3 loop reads CASSFRDRGSYEQYF. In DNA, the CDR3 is TGTGCCAGCAGTTTCCGGGACAGGGGGTCCTACGAGCAGTACTTC.